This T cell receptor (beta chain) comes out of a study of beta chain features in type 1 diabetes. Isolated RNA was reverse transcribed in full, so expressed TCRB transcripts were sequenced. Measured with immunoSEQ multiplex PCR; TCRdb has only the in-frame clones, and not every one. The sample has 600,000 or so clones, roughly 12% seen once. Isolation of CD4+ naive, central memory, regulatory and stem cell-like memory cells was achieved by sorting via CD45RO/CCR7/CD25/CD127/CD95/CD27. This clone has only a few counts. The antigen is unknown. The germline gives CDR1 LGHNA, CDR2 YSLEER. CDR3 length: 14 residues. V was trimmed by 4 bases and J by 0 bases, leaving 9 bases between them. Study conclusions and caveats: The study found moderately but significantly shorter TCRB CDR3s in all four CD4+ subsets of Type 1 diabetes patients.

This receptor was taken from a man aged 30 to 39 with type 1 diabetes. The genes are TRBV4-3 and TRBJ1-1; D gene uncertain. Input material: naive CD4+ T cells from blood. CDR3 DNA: TGCGCCAGCAGCCGAGAATGGGTGAACACTGAAGCTTTCTTT. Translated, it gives CASSREWVNTEAFF.